This TCR beta chain originates from a study of glioma-infiltrating T cells. Overall study findings and caveats: Tissue-blood divergence was below expectation in non-neoplastic patients, above in gliomas.

The iRepertoire nested amplicon-rescue multiplex PCR amplified TCR alpha and beta CDR3s from RNA. Input was roughly 100-450 ng of tissue mRNA or PBMC total RNA. TCRdb processed the multiplex PCR reads anew with MiXCR; each CDR3 protein has one entry. The table records 150,000 to 200,000 distinct CDR3 sequences, around 32% of them present only once. This clonotype turned up a few times. Antigen unknown. With a much larger clone just one base away, this may be a read error. Sequenced: glioma tissue, nonneoplastic brain tissue, or PBMCs (not recorded which). The origin of this receptor is a human donor with low-grade glioma or glioblastoma, undergoing nonglioma brain surgery, or in good health (not recorded which).

As DNA, the CDR3 is TGTGCCAGCAGTTCTTTGGGGGTGGGCGCAGATACGCAGTATTTT. It yields the protein CASSSLGVGADTQYF. V usage is TRBV28 and J usage is TRBJ2-3; D may correspond to TRBD1 or TRBD2 (5 bases each). The length of the CDR3 is 15 residues. V lost 4 bases and J lost 4, with 15 bases in between. Germline CDR1 MDHEN, CDR2 SYDVKM. Supplemented by reference TRBV28 and TRBJ2-3, the full variable domain reads DVKVTQSSRYLVKRTGEKVFLECVQDMDHENMFWYRQDPGLGLRLIYFSYDVKMKEKGDIPEGYSVSREKKERFSLILESASTNQTSMYLCASSSLGVGADTQYFGPGTRLTVL.